Each of the 29 T cell receptor beta chains below was sequenced from the same sample in a study of blood T cell repertoires in COVID-19. The assay was immunoSEQ multiplex PCR, and TCRdb's table has in-frame clones only and misses some. The table has about 82,000 clones, around 83% seen once. The sample was peripheral blood. These receptors all come from a woman in her sixties with acute or convalescent COVID-19.

CDR3 DNA: TGTGCCAGCAGCGTAGTAACTGAAGCTTTCTTT. Protein: CASSVVTEAFF. The V and J genes are TRBV9 and TRBJ1-1, with D hard to call. The V end lost 0 bases, the J end lost 5 bases, and 2 bases lay between the germline ends. The CDR3 spans 11 residues. Germline CDR1 and CDR2: SGDLS and YYNGEE.

This chain uses TRBV11-2 with TRBJ1-1, with D uncertain. The V end lost 5 bases, the J end lost 2 bases, and 12 bases lay between the germline ends. This CDR3 is 14 amino acids long. CDR1 and CDR2 (germline): SGHAT, FQNNGV. The CDR3 here is CASSVRLRNTEAFF. As DNA, the CDR3 is TGTGCCAGCAGCGTCCGACTGCGAAACACTGAAGCTTTCTTT.

The V gene is TRBV19, the J gene TRBJ2-5, with TRBD2 as a possible D gene (5 bases). The CDR3 is 14 residues long. Trimming shortened V by 7 bases and J by 0 bases, and 12 bases separated the two germline ends. Germline CDR1 and CDR2: LNHDA and SQIVND (reference sequence). The DNA for the CDR3 is TGTGCCAGTACCCCGACTATGTACCAAGAGACCCAGTACTTC. Translating it yields CASTPTMYQETQYF.

The rearrangement joins TRBV11-3 to TRBJ1-1, with a tentative D call TRBD1 (6 bases). CDR1 and CDR2 from the germline V gene are SGHNT and YENEEA. The CDR3 is 13 residues long. Trimming removed 6 bases at V and 2 bases at J, with 10 bases between. In DNA, the CDR3 is TGTGCCAGCAGATTACAGGGAAACACTGAAGCTTTCTTT. This encodes CASRLQGNTEAFF.

The rearrangement joins TRBV7-4 to TRBJ2-5; D unclear. Per germline, CDR1 SGHVT and CDR2 SQSDAQ. V gave up 4 bases and J gave up 3 bases, with 9 bases separating them. The CDR3 runs to 13 residues. The CDR3 DNA follows: TGTGCCAGCAGCTGCAAGCATAAAGAGACCCAGTACTTC. This encodes CASSCKHKETQYF.

This clone has just one count. This chain's CDR3 is CASSPLFPNTEAFF. CDR3 bases: TGTGCCAGCTCACCTCTCTTTCCGAACACTGAAGCTTTCTTT. The V gene is TRBV18, the J gene TRBJ1-1, with no clear D. The germline V gene encodes CDR1 KGHSH and CDR2 LQKENI. V lost 3 bases to trimming and J lost 1 base, with 9 bases between them. CDR3 size: 14 residues.

This clone was recorded only once. The chain uses TRBV19 and TRBJ2-3; 11 nucleotides align to TRBD2. The V gene's germline CDR1 is LNHDA and CDR2 SQIVND (reference sequence). J lost 2 bases, V lost 9 bases, and 4 bases had no gene match. CDR3 length equals 14 residues. CDR3 sequence reads: CASRLAGYTDTQYF. The CDR3 region has the DNA TGTGCCAGCCGACTAGCGGGGTACACAGATACGCAGTATTTT.

The chain recombines TRBV10-1 with TRBJ2-1; 8 bases agree with TRBD2. Germline trimming cut 8 bases from V and 4 bases from J; bases unmatched to any gene: 4. Looked up from germline, CDR1 is WNHNN and CDR2 is SYGVQD (reference sequence). The length of the CDR3 is 13 residues. The CDR3 coding sequence is TGCGCCAGCGCGGGAGGACTTTACAATGAGCAGTTCTTC. This gives the protein CASAGGLYNEQFF.

This clone has just a few counts. The CDR3 loop is CASSPGQGLPGANVLTF. CDR3 nucleotide sequence: TGTGCCAGCTCACCGGGACAGGGTTTGCCTGGGGCCAACGTCCTGACTTTC. The chain employs TRBV18 and TRBJ2-6, with 9 bases fitting TRBD1. The CDR3 covers 17 residues. In germline, CDR1 is KGHSH, CDR2 LQKENI. Germline trimming cut 3 bases from V and 2 bases from J; bases unmatched to any gene: 5.

This clone was seen only once. The gene calls are TRBV11-3 and TRBJ2-1, with 7 bases that match TRBD2. CDR1 is SGHNT, CDR2 YENEEA, per germline. Trimming at V came to 4 bases and at J to 10 bases, leaving 7 bases not matched to a gene. This CDR3 spans 13 amino acids. This CDR3 reads CASSSKGRGEQFF. CDR3 DNA sequence: TGTGCCAGCAGCTCCAAAGGGCGGGGGGAGCAGTTCTTC.

The gene calls are TRBV6-1 and TRBJ1-3; tentatively, D is TRBD1 (6 bases). V was pared by 0 bases and J by 2 bases, with 11 bases between. This CDR3 has 16 residues. Per the germline V gene, CDR1 is MNHNS and CDR2 is SASEGT. The CDR3 sequence: CASSEARAGAGNTIYF. For the CDR3, the DNA is TGTGCCAGCAGTGAAGCGCGGGCAGGGGCTGGAAACACCATATATTTT.

This clone was seen a few times. The chain uses TRBV11-3 and TRBJ2-1; 13 bases are a match to TRBD2. The CDR3 has 17 amino acids. V lost 5 bases, J lost 6 bases, and 10 bases stayed unmatched. The V gene's germline CDR1 is SGHNT and CDR2 YENEEA. The CDR3 DNA is TGTGCCAGCAGCCCCGAGACGGGACTAGCGGGAATCAATGAGCAGTTCTTC. This translates into CASSPETGLAGINEQFF.

The chain has TRBV7-8 and TRBJ2-7, with 8 positions matching TRBD2. In germline, CDR1 is SGHVS, CDR2 FQNEAQ. The CDR3 covers 15 residues. V trimming: 1 base; J trimming: 2 bases; junction bases outside the gene matches: 4. The CDR3 nucleotides are TGTGCCAGCAGCTTAGGGGCGGGGGGCCCCTACGAGCAGTACTTC. Its protein product is CASSLGAGGPYEQYF. The full variable domain, with the rest looked up from reference TRBV7-8 and TRBJ2-7, is GAGVSQSPRYKVAKRGQDVALRCDPISGHVSLFWYQQALGQGPEFLTYFQNEAQLDKSGLPSDRFFAERPEGSVSTLKIQRTQQEDSAVYLCASSLGAGGPYEQYFGPGTRLTVT.

The chain has TRBV7-2 and TRBJ2-1; 8 nucleotides line up with TRBD2. CDR3 length: 15 amino acids. CDR1 is SGHTA and CDR2 is FQGNSA in the germline V gene. Trimming removed 1 base from V and 5 bases from J; junction bases left unmatched: 4. The CDR3 bases are TGTGCCAGCAGCTTAGGGCTAGCGGGTAACAATGAGCAGTTCTTC. Amino acid sequence: CASSLGLAGNNEQFF.

The chain carries TRBV5-1 and TRBJ1-2; 7 bases fit TRBD1. From germline, CDR1 is SGHRS and CDR2 YFSETQ. V lost 2 bases, J lost 2 bases, and 3 bases stayed unmatched. This CDR3 has 14 residues. The CDR3 DNA follows: TGCGCCAGCAGCTTAGGGACAGAGAACTATGGCTACACCTTC. Its protein product is CASSLGTENYGYTF.

The chain carries TRBV7-6 and TRBJ1-5; D gene ambiguous. Germline V lookup: CDR1 SGHVS, CDR2 FNYEAQ. This CDR3 is built from 17 residues. V was cut by 5 bases and J by 0 bases, with 17 bases left in between. CDR3 nucleotide sequence: TGTGCCAGCAGCAACGGTCTGCGGGGAGGTAGCAATCAGCCCCAGCATTTT. Protein sequence: CASSNGLRGGSNQPQHF.

V and J are TRBV13 and TRBJ2-6, with a weak D call TRBD1 (5 bases). V shed 8 bases and J shed 6 bases, with 11 bases lying between them. Germline loops: CDR1 PRHDT, CDR2 FYEKMQ (reference sequence). The CDR3 runs 13 residues. The CDR3 DNA reads TGTGCCAGCGCCAGGGCTGAGGCCAACGTCCTGACTTTC. It translates to CASARAEANVLTF.

This chain links TRBV7-8 with TRBJ2-1; 8 bases are shared with TRBD1. J gave up 7 bases and V 6 bases, and 11 bases lay outside the gene matches. Germline-derived CDR1 and CDR2 are SGHVS and FQNEAQ. The CDR3 is 15 residues long. The DNA for the CDR3 is TGTGCCAGCAGTCAACAATGGCGGGACAGGAATGAGCAGTTCTTC. This gives the protein CASSQQWRDRNEQFF.

The chain couples TRBV28 to TRBJ1-2; D gene unclear. CDR3 length: 11 amino acids. Germline V lookup: CDR1 MDHEN, CDR2 SYDVKM. V was cut by 4 bases and J by 3 bases, with 3 bases left in between. DNA of the CDR3: TGTGCCAGCAGTTCTCACTATGGCTACACCTTC. Translated: CASSSHYGYTF.

The chain recombines TRBV7-8 with TRBJ1-1; 8 positions agree with TRBD1. Trimming cost V 5 bases and J 5 bases; bases outside gene matches: 7. Germline CDR1 reads SGHVS; CDR2 reads FQNEAQ. The CDR3 has 14 amino acids. The CDR3 region is CASSLDRGRTEAFF. CDR3 nucleotide sequence: TGTGCCAGCAGCCTCGACAGGGGAAGGACTGAAGCTTTCTTT.

The chain combines TRBV7-2 with TRBJ2-1, with TRBD2 identical over 14 bases. This CDR3 region has 16 residues. J gave up 12 bases and V 1 base, and 8 bases lay outside the gene matches. Looked up from germline, CDR1 is SGHTA and CDR2 is FQGNSA. CDR3 region: CASSLGAGLAGGMQFF. CDR3 DNA: TGTGCCAGCAGCTTAGGTGCAGGACTAGCGGGAGGTATGCAGTTCTTC. The full variable domain, rest sourced from reference TRBV7-2 and TRBJ2-1, is GAGVSQSPSNKVTEKGKDVELRCDPISGHTALYWYRQSLGQGLEFLIYFQGNSAPDKSGLPSDRFSAERTGGSVSTLTIQRTQQEDSAVYLCASSLGAGLAGGMQFFGPGTRLTVL.

The chain has TRBV4-1 and TRBJ1-1, with TRBD1 as a possible D gene (5 bases). The CDR3 sequence is 14 residues long. Trimming stripped 1 base from V and 8 bases from J, with 14 bases between. Germline loops: CDR1 MGHRA, CDR2 YSYEKL. CDR3 in DNA: TGCGCCAGCAGCCAAGCCGGACAAGGAATAGAAGCTTTCTTT. Protein sequence: CASSQAGQGIEAFF.

The chain combines TRBV3-1 (or the pseudogene TRBV3-2) with TRBJ2-3; no clear D gene. From germline, CDR1 is LGHDT and CDR2 YNNKEL (reference sequence). The CDR3 loop spans 16 amino acids. The germline V and J ends were trimmed by 3 bases and 2 bases, with 15 bases remaining between them. Here the CDR3 DNA reads TGTGCCAGCAGCCAGCGGTTGGCGGCGGCCACAGATACGCAGTATTTT. Translation: CASSQRLAAATDTQYF.

The CDR3 reads CASSFSRGYNEQFF. CDR3 sequence (DNA): TGTGCCAGCAGCTTCTCGCGGGGATACAATGAGCAGTTCTTC. This chain links TRBV7-2 with TRBJ2-1; tentative D call: TRBD2 (6 bases). Trimming stripped 3 bases from V and 4 bases from J, with 10 bases between. The CDR3 length is 14 residues. CDR1 SGHTA and CDR2 FQGNSA come from the germline V gene.

The chain employs TRBV5-1 and TRBJ1-5; D remains unclear. The length of the CDR3 is 13 residues. V dropped 0 bases and J dropped 4 bases, with 5 bases sitting between them. Germline CDR1 SGHRS, CDR2 YFSETQ. The CDR3 spells CASSLALNQPQHF. In nucleotides, the CDR3 is TGCGCCAGCAGCTTGGCCCTTAATCAGCCCCAGCATTTT.

This chain connects TRBV7-2 to TRBJ1-4; D perhaps matches TRBD1 (5 bases). This CDR3 comprises 14 residues. The ends were cut back, 5 bases at V and 8 bases at J, with 15 bases in the middle. Per the germline V gene, CDR1 is SGHTA and CDR2 is FQGNSA. Here the CDR3 DNA reads TGTGCCAGCAGCCGCCTGGGGGGGGGAGAAAAACTGTTTTTT. Translation gives CASSRLGGGEKLFF.

This chain uses TRBV5-1 with TRBJ1-6, with a tentative D call TRBD1 (6 bases). V lost 0 bases, J lost 7 bases, and 11 bases lay in between. This CDR3 region has 15 residues. Germline V gene lookup returns CDR1 SGHRS and CDR2 YFSETQ. The CDR3 loop is CASSLDRVGNSPLHF. In nucleotides, the CDR3 is TGCGCCAGCAGCTTGGACAGGGTGGGGAATTCACCCCTCCACTTT. Filled out from reference TRBV5-1 and TRBJ1-6, the complete variable domain reads KAGVTQTPRYLIKTRGQQVTLSCSPISGHRSVSWYQQTPGQGLQFLFEYFSETQRNKGNFPGRFSGRQFSNSRSEMNVSTLELGDSALYLCASSLDRVGNSPLHFGNGTRLTVT.

This chain connects TRBV24-1 to TRBJ2-5; D is unresolved. V gave up 3 bases and J gave up 1 base, with 8 bases separating them. The CDR3 covers 14 residues. Germline-derived CDR1 and CDR2 are KGHDR and SFDVKD. CDR3 in DNA: TGTGCCACCAGTGATGGCCATTCCCAAGAGACCCAGTACTTC. Its protein product is CATSDGHSQETQYF.

This chain connects TRBV30 to TRBJ1-2; 9 positions match TRBD1. CDR1 GTSNPN and CDR2 SVGIG come from the germline V gene (reference sequence). The CDR3 sequence is 15 residues long. After removal of 0 bases from V and 4 bases from J, the junction contained 6 bases not matched to a gene. CDR3 bases: TGTGCCTGGAGTGTATGGGGACAGGGAGGCTATGGCTACACCTTC. This codes for CAWSVWGQGGYGYTF.